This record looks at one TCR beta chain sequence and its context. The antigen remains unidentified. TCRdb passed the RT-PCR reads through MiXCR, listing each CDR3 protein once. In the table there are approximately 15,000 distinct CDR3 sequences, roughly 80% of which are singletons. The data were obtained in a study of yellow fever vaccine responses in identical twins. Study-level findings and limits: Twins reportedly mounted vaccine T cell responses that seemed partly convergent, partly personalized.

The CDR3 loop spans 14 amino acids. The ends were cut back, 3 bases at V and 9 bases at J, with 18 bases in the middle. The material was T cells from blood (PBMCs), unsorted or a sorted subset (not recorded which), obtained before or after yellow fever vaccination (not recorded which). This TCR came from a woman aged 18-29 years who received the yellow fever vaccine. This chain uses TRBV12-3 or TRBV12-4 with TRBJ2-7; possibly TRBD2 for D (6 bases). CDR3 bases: TGTGCCAGCAGTTTCGGGGGATCCGGAACGAGGCAGTACTTC. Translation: CASSFGGSGTRQYF.